The present T cell receptor (beta chain) was sequenced within a study of T cells in localized non-small cell lung cancer. Regarding the study as a whole: There was an association of higher blood T cell density with longer overall survival. The appearance of a median approximately 60 of the top 100 tumor clones was seen in adjacent lung. Heterogeneity remains possible because sequencing was limited to only one tumor region. Clonality peaked in uninvolved adjacent lung rather than tumor.

As concerns this clone: Its matching antigen is unknown.

Sequenced by immunoSEQ multiplex PCR; TCRdb stores in-frame clones only, minus some. The repertoire consists of about 40,000 clones, with roughly 86% occurring once and the leading ten covering approximately 6%. Sample: peripheral blood, taken before any cancer treatment. The sequence was collected from a man between 40 and 70 years old with stage I lung adenocarcinoma.

The CDR3 coding sequence is TGTGCCAGCAGTGAAGCGGTAGCCCGGGCCCCCGGCCAGCCCCAGCATTTT. This sequence encodes CASSEAVARAPGQPQHF. The rearrangement uses TRBV2 and TRBJ1-5; D gene ambiguous. CDR1 is SNHLY and CDR2 is FYNNEI in the germline V gene. V was clipped by 0 bases and J by 7 bases, with 19 bases between them. The CDR3 totals 17 residues.